This T cell receptor (beta chain) was recovered during a study of chemoradiotherapy in HPV16-positive cancers. Overall study findings and caveats: Candidate HPV-specific clones and E7-related TCR motifs grew in tumor during treatment. Better recurrence-free survival went with HPV-responsive T-cell expansion in HPV16-positive patients.

As concerns this clone: The antigen is unknown.

This CDR3 is built from 15 residues. V was pared by 0 bases and J by 9 bases, with 13 bases between. Per germline, CDR1 SGHRS and CDR2 YFSETQ. Produced via immunoSEQ multiplex PCR; TCRdb's table is partial and in-frame only. The sample yields 900 or so clones, around 95% seen once. This sample comprised tumor tissue, obtained from a patient who underwent chemoradiotherapy. The rearrangement links TRBV5-1 to TRBJ1-6, with D unresolved. This clonotype originated in a human donor with HPV-associated anogenital cancer. CDR3 nucleotide sequence: TGCGCCAGCAGCTTGGGTGCTCAAGTGGGTTCACCCCTCCACTTT. Its protein product is CASSLGAQVGSPLHF.